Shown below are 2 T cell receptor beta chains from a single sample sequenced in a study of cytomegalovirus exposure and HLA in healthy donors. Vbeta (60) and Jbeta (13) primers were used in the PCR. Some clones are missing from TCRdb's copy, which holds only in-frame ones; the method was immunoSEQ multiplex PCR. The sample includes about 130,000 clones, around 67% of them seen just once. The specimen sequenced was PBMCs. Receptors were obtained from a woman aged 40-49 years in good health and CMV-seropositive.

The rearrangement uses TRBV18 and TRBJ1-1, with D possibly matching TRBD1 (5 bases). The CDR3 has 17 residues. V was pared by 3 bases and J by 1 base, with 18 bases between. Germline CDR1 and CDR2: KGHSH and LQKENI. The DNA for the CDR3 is TGTGCCAGCTCACCGGGGGGTAGTGGAGGGAAGAACACTGAAGCTTTCTTT. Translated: CASSPGGSGGKNTEAFF.

The CDR3 region is CASSWGGGPNTGELFF. The CDR3 DNA is TGTGCCAGCAGTTGGGGTGGGGGCCCGAACACCGGGGAGCTGTTTTTT. This sequence joins TRBV28 and TRBJ2-2; the D gene is possibly TRBD1 (6 bases). This CDR3 is 16 amino acids long. V was cut by 4 bases and J by 0 bases, with 12 bases left in between. Germline loops: CDR1 MDHEN, CDR2 SYDVKM.